A single T cell receptor beta chain is shown here with its context. In its sample, this clone was seen a few times. The specificity of this receptor is unknown. It has no much larger one-base neighbor in the sample; base qualities were not kept. Each collaborating institution followed its own protocols to collect whole blood in K2EDTA tubes. For TCRbeta analysis, collaborators shipped samples as frozen whole blood, isolated PBMCs, or DNA extracted from either of those sample types. CDR1 and CDR2 (MDHEN, SYDVKM) derive from the germline V gene. The CDR3 runs 15 residues from the cysteine to the phenylalanine. The kept DNA is CDR3 alone, 45 bases in frame from the first base. Relative to germline, V is 7 bases shorter and J is 5 bases shorter, with 18 bases between their ends. TCRbeta CDR3 regions were amplified from genomic DNA using the immunoSEQ Assay, a bias-controlled multiplex PCR. As for the authors' bioinformatics: Within the assay, amplification of reference gene primers was used to estimate how many nucleated cells each sample contained. To quantify the absolute abundance of each unique TCRbeta CDR3 rearrangement, sequence reads were collapsed and filtered. For each sample, productive Simpson clonality was calculated as the square root of Simpson's diversity index over productive rearrangements. TCRdb's version of the immuneACCESS table is confined to in-frame rearrangements and falls short of the full clone set. An unresolved V gene accounts for under half of the shortfall where checked; the remainder is of unknown origin. V and J calls and clone size are given by that table; D and trimming were obtained from the DNA. Present in this sample are approximately 150,000 clones, roughly 88% of which were seen just once. Of the sample, 1.5% falls within the top ten clones.

This entry belongs to a study of blood T cell repertoires in COVID-19 (dated by TCRdb to the early 2020s). A note on the overall study: Samples covering the acute and convalescent phases of COVID-19 were provided by collaborators in the United States, Italy and Spain. The material from the prospective study consisted of cDNA or gDNA derived from T cells, B-cell-depleted T cells, or PBMCs. The dataset comprised deeply sampled blood TCRbeta repertoires from subjects exposed to, actively infected with, or recovered from COVID-19. The repertoires were released in a freely available public database intended as a resource for research on the immune response to SARS-CoV-2. Samples came from the ongoing ImmuneRACE study (first 160 participants) plus 1,254 subjects from 6 global collaborators. The sample metadata nearly always contained a de-identified subject ID, COVID-19 status, age in years and sex. Where HLA class I and class II types were available, the types were taken from metadata supplied by the sample provider, not from assay-based typing. Study-wide conclusions, independent of this receptor: The quantity of clinical and demographic metadata differed by source and by participant and was supplied without curation.

This TCR came from a woman in her sixties or seventies with acute or convalescent COVID-19. The specimen was peripheral blood. The chain is encoded by TRBV28 joined to TRBJ1-5, and possibly TRBD1, on 6 matching bases. The bases are TGTGCCAGCAACCTAGGGGGGGCCGGGGATCAGCCCCAGCATTTT. It translates as CASNLGGAGDQPQHF.